One and the same sample provided the 28 T cell receptor beta chains below, sequenced in a study of shared clonotypes between healthy human individuals. Libraries were prepared by immunoSEQ multiplex PCR; TCRdb keeps only in-frame clonotypes and omits some of them. Of about 2.4 million clones listed, around 94% are singletons. Sample: naive CD4+ T cells sorted from blood. Described subset: CD45RA+ positively selected. These receptors were collected from a man younger than 35 in good health.

J is TRBJ2-3 and V is TRBV7-6; D uncertain. Between the trimmed V and J ends, which lost 7 bases and 5 bases, there was a span of 10 bases. This CDR3 is built from 12 residues. CDR1 is SGHVS and CDR2 is FNYEAQ in the germline V gene. The CDR3 protein is CASKGYQDTQYF. CDR3 DNA sequence: TGTGCCAGCAAGGGCTACCAAGATACGCAGTATTTT.

The CDR3 sequence is CASSCDRRDGYTF. CDR3 coding DNA: TGTGCCAGCAGCTGCGACAGGAGGGATGGCTACACCTTC. The chain carries TRBV11-3 and TRBJ1-2; D perhaps matches TRBD1 (6 bases). Trimming pared 4 bases from V and 6 bases from J, leaving 12 bases between. Germline V lookup: CDR1 SGHNT, CDR2 YENEEA. This CDR3 is built from 13 residues.

The chain combines TRBV15 with TRBJ2-7, with 8 positions matching TRBD2. CDR3 length: 18 amino acids. Germline trimming cut 4 bases from V and 7 bases from J; bases unmatched to any gene: 21. CDR1 is LNHNV and CDR2 is YYDKDF in the germline V gene (reference sequence). CDR3 DNA: TGTGCCACCAGCACTCCCCCCTCCTTAGGCGGGAGGTCTAGGGAGCAGTACTTC. It translates to CATSTPPSLGGRSREQYF.

This clone was found once. This rearrangement joins TRBV5-4 to TRBJ1-2; maybe TRBD1 (5 bases). V dropped 4 bases and J dropped 0 bases, with 13 bases sitting between them. Germline V CDR1 and CDR2: SGHNT, YYREEE (reference sequence). This CDR3 is built from 15 residues. As DNA, the CDR3 is TGTGCCAGCAGCCCGGAAGGGACGGCTAACTATGGCTACACCTTC. It specifies CASSPEGTANYGYTF.

The chain recombines TRBV30 with TRBJ1-2, with a possible D match to TRBD1 (5 bases). This CDR3 is built from 14 residues. V dropped 5 bases and J dropped 0 bases, with 13 bases sitting between them. Germline assignment: CDR1 GTSNPN and CDR2 SVGIG (reference sequence). DNA of the CDR3: TGTGCCTGGCGACAGACGCCCGCTAACTATGGCTACACCTTC. Amino acid sequence: CAWRQTPANYGYTF.

This clone appeared a single time. The chain links TRBV28 to TRBJ1-4; possible D gene TRBD1, 5 bases. The V gene lost 6 bases and the J gene lost 7 bases, with 18 bases spanning the gap. Germline V CDR1 and CDR2: MDHEN, SYDVKM. The CDR3 runs 15 residues. The CDR3 here is CASRTGPGMSEKLFF. The CDR3 DNA reads TGTGCCAGCAGGACGGGGCCCGGGATGTCTGAAAAACTGTTTTTT.

Note on this clone: Additional DNA sequences in this sample encode the identical CDR3. In nucleotides, the CDR3 is TGTGCCAGCAGTGAGGGACTGAACACTGAAGCTTTCTTT. This gives the protein CASSEGLNTEAFF. The gene calls are TRBV6-1 and TRBJ1-1, with D perhaps TRBD1 (5 bases). The germline V gene encodes CDR1 MNHNS and CDR2 SASEGT. The CDR3 loop spans 13 amino acids. Trimming pared 3 bases from V and 0 bases from J, leaving 5 bases between.

The chain recombines TRBV7-9 with TRBJ2-3, with 15 bases lining up with TRBD2. CDR3 size: 16 residues. V shed 4 bases and J 5 bases; nucleotides not matched to a gene: 4. Looked up from germline, CDR1 is SEHNR and CDR2 is FQNEAQ (reference sequence). This chain's CDR3 is CASSSGLAGGIDTQYF. CDR3 nucleotide sequence: TGTGCCAGCAGCTCGGGACTAGCGGGAGGAATAGATACGCAGTATTTT.

This chain connects TRBV27 to TRBJ2-5; 8 nucleotides agree with TRBD1. The V gene end was trimmed by 3 bases and the J gene end by 5 bases; junction bases not matched to a gene: 8. The CDR3 is 15 amino acids. CDR1 and CDR2 (germline): MNHEY, SMNVEV (reference sequence). CDR3: CASSFTGGSEETQYF. In nucleotides, the CDR3 is TGTGCCAGCAGTTTCACAGGGGGGTCAGAGGAGACCCAGTACTTC.

This chain uses TRBV5-1 with TRBJ2-7; D possibly matches TRBD1 or TRBD2 (5 bases each). The germline CDR1 and CDR2 sequences are SGHRS and YFSETQ. The CDR3 contains 15 residues. The V end was cut by 4 bases, the J end by 1 base, with 15 bases between. The CDR3 nucleotides are TGCGCCAGCAGCACGGACCGGGACGCGTCCTACGAGCAGTACTTC. It encodes CASSTDRDASYEQYF.

V gene TRBV30 combines with J gene TRBJ1-2; D is uncertain. Germline-derived CDR1 and CDR2 are GTSNPN and SVGIG (reference sequence). The CDR3 has 15 amino acids. V gave up 0 bases and J gave up 5 bases, with 16 bases separating them. The CDR3 is CAWSVNYRDRYGYTF. The CDR3 DNA reads TGTGCCTGGAGTGTTAATTATCGGGATCGGTATGGCTACACCTTC.

The chain links TRBV30 to TRBJ1-6; the D gene is possibly TRBD1 (6 bases). Germline V gives CDR1 GTSNPN, CDR2 SVGIG (reference sequence). The CDR3 runs 15 residues. The V end lost 3 bases, the J end lost 7 bases, and 16 bases lay between the germline ends. CDR3: CAWREEQGPNSPLHF. The CDR3 DNA reads as TGTGCCTGGAGAGAAGAACAGGGACCGAATTCACCCCTCCACTTT.

Of note for this clone: No conserved phenylalanine or tryptophan ends this CDR3, so it is likely a read error. It is unclear where the CDR3 begins or ends on the DNA, so no DNA is shown, and the CDR3 is as TCRdb lists it. This chain uses TRBV30 with TRBJ1-2. Including both end residues, the CDR3 is 11 amino acids long. Germline V lookup: CDR1 GTSNPN, CDR2 SVGIG (reference sequence). CDR3 protein: CAWRRDGELSV.

V is TRBV28 and J is TRBJ2-5, with 14 bases lining up with TRBD2. There are 13 residues in the CDR3. CDR1 is MDHEN and CDR2 is SYDVKM in the germline V gene. The V and J ends lost 10 bases and 4 bases, in that order; junction bases with no gene match: 2. CDR3: CATGLAGGETQYF. For the CDR3, the DNA is TGTGCCACCGGACTAGCGGGGGGAGAGACCCAGTACTTC.

The V call is TRBV6-6, the J call TRBJ1-5; D may be TRBD1 (5 bases). With 1 base removed from V and 0 bases from J, the gap between germline ends came to 7 bases. The CDR3 sequence is 15 residues long. Germline CDR1 is MNHNY and CDR2 is SVGAGI (reference sequence). The CDR3 reads CASSYFQGSNQPQHF. Here the CDR3 DNA reads TGTGCCAGCAGTTACTTCCAGGGTAGCAATCAGCCCCAGCATTTT.

The chain links TRBV28 to TRBJ2-1, with D hard to call. V was cut by 1 base and J by 5 bases, with 6 bases left in between. The CDR3 has 13 residues. Germline CDR1 and CDR2: MDHEN and SYDVKM. CDR3 sequence: CASSLYEDNEQFF. The CDR3, as DNA: TGTGCCAGCAGTTTATACGAGGACAATGAGCAGTTCTTC.

This clone was seen once. The chain joins TRBV7-9 to TRBJ1-1; 10 bases are a match to TRBD1. CDR3 length: 15 residues. CDR1 SEHNR and CDR2 FQNEAQ come from the germline V gene (reference sequence). The V gene end was trimmed by 1 base and the J gene end by 5 bases; junction bases not matched to a gene: 4. The CDR3 DNA reads as TGTGCCAGCAGCTTAGGGACAGGGGGATGGACTGAAGCTTTCTTT. Translation gives CASSLGTGGWTEAFF.

This sequence joins TRBV19 and TRBJ2-2, with 10 bases fitting TRBD1. CDR3 length: 14 residues. Germline V gene lookup returns CDR1 LNHDA and CDR2 SQIVND (reference sequence). Trimming at V came to 8 bases and at J to 4 bases, leaving 4 bases not matched to a gene. The CDR3: CASRQGAGTGELFF. CDR3 DNA sequence: TGTGCCAGTCGACAGGGGGCAGGCACCGGGGAGCTGTTTTTT.

This clone appeared a single time. This sequence joins TRBV19 and TRBJ2-2; 9 nucleotides line up with TRBD1. This CDR3 is 16 amino acids long. With V trimmed by 6 bases and J by 3 bases, 8 bases remained unmatched. The germline gives CDR1 LNHDA, CDR2 SQIVND (reference sequence). The CDR3: CASREPGQGYTGELFF. Written as DNA, the CDR3 is TGTGCCAGTAGGGAGCCGGGACAGGGATACACCGGGGAGCTGTTTTTT.

For the CDR3, the DNA is TGTGCCAGCAGCACTTCGGCAGCTAACTCTGGAAACACCATATATTTT. Its protein is CASSTSAANSGNTIYF. V is TRBV13 and J is TRBJ1-3; D gene unclear. Between the trimmed V and J ends, which lost 5 bases and 0 bases, there was a span of 14 bases. In germline, CDR1 is PRHDT, CDR2 FYEKMQ (reference sequence). This CDR3 comprises 16 residues.

This chain links TRBV18 with TRBJ2-2; TRBD1 matches 9 bases. The CDR3 runs 14 residues. Germline V CDR1 and CDR2: KGHSH, LQKENI. V was pared by 6 bases and J by 8 bases, with 7 bases of the junction left unmatched. The CDR3 coding sequence is TGTGCCAGCTCGCCGGGGACAGGGATTGGGGAGCTGTTTTTT. Its translation: CASSPGTGIGELFF.

This chain joins TRBV6-6 and TRBJ1-2; D perhaps matches TRBD1 (5 bases). The CDR3 has 13 residues. V lost 7 bases and J 2 bases, leaving 11 bases between the germline ends. Germline lookup yields CDR1 MNHNY and CDR2 SVGAGI (reference sequence). The CDR3 DNA reads TGTGCCAGCACTCCGACAGCGAACTATGGCTACACCTTC. This sequence encodes CASTPTANYGYTF.

This sequence joins TRBV5-6 and TRBJ1-2; tentatively, D is TRBD1 (5 bases). CDR3 size: 14 residues. Germline CDR1 is SGHDT and CDR2 is YYEEEE. Trimming left V 2 bases short and J 7 bases short, with 15 bases between. For the CDR3, the DNA is TGTGCCAGCAGCTTTAGAAGATTTCAGGGTGGCTACACCTTC. It codes for CASSFRRFQGGYTF.

The chain couples TRBV4-1 to TRBJ2-2, with D tentatively TRBD1 or TRBD2 (5 bases each). This CDR3 has 17 residues. Deletions cut 0 bases from V and 6 bases from J, with 17 bases between. Germline V gene lookup returns CDR1 MGHRA and CDR2 YSYEKL. The CDR3 here is CASSQEGRNDRPGELFF. The CDR3 coding sequence is TGCGCCAGCAGCCAAGAGGGACGTAATGATAGGCCCGGGGAGCTGTTTTTT.

The chain has TRBV5-1 and TRBJ2-3; D is unclear. Trimming stripped 5 bases from V and 0 bases from J, with 7 bases between. Germline CDR1 and CDR2: SGHRS and YFSETQ. This CDR3 spans 13 amino acids. The CDR3 loop is CASRDTSTDTQYF. The CDR3 coding sequence is TGCGCCAGCAGAGACACTAGCACAGATACGCAGTATTTT.

This chain links TRBV2 with TRBJ2-5; TRBD1 matches 11 bases. CDR3 length: 15 residues. The ends lost 7 bases at V and 5 bases at J; junction bases unmatched: 9. Germline CDR1 SNHLY, CDR2 FYNNEI. CDR3 nucleotides: TGTGCCAGCACCGCGAGGACAGGGGGCGCCGAGACCCAGTACTTC. It translates to CASTARTGGAETQYF.

The V gene is TRBV10-3, the J gene TRBJ2-3, with D possibly matching TRBD2 (6 bases). Germline CDR1 ENHRY, CDR2 SYGVKD. CDR3 size: 14 residues. Trimming stripped 5 bases from V and 5 bases from J, with 14 bases between. The CDR3 protein is CAISPRGELDTQYF. The CDR3 nucleotides are TGTGCCATCAGTCCGCGCGGGGAGTTAGATACGCAGTATTTT.

Points on this clone: Other DNA sequences in the sample encode the same CDR3. This chain uses TRBV5-1 with TRBJ2-7, with D uncertain. CDR1 is SGHRS, CDR2 YFSETQ, per germline. This CDR3 has 14 amino acids. V shed 0 bases and J shed 0 bases, with 7 bases lying between them. The CDR3 sequence is CASSLGQVSYEQYF. DNA of the CDR3: TGCGCCAGCAGCTTGGGGCAGGTCTCCTACGAGCAGTACTTC.